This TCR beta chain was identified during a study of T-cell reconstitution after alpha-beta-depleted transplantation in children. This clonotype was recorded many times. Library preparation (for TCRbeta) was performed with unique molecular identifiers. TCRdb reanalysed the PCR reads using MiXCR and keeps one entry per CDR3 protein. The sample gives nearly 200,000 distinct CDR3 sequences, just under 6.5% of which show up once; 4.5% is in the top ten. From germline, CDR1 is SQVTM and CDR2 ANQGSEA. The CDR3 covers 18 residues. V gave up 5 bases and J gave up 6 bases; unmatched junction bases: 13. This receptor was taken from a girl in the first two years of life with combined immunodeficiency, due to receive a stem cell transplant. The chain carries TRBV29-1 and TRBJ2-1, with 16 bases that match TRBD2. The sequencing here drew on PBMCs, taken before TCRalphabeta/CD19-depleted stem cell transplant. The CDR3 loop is CSVRPGLAGGPVGNEQFF. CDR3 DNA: TGCAGCGTTAGACCGGGACTAGCGGGAGGGCCAGTCGGCAATGAGCAGTTCTTC.